The rows below give T cell receptor beta chains drawn from one sample of a study of neurological immune-mediated disorders. In TCRdb, the 5' RACE reads were re-called with MiXCR into one record per CDR3 protein. The sample carries approximately 40,000 distinct CDR3 sequences, roughly 14% recorded once. Sequencing used CD4+ T cells from blood. All receptors come from a woman aged 55-69 years with HTLV-1-associated myelopathy (HAM/TSP). Both conserved end residues are part of each CDR3. D genes are given only for firm matches. Rows give clone size only sometimes, using once, few, many, or a class for an expanded clone.

-,many,TRBJ2-5,TRBV29-1,CSVGWETQYF,TGCAGCGTTGGGTGGGAGACCCAGTACTTC
-,many,TRBJ1-6,TRBV4-1,CASSYWRGGNSPLHF,TGCGCCAGCAGCTATTGGCGGGGTGGAAATTCACCCCTCCACTTT
-,many,TRBJ2-6,TRBV5-1,CASSSRDSGANVLTF,TGCGCCAGCAGCTCCAGGGACTCTGGGGCCAACGTCCTGACTTTC
-,-,TRBJ1-1,TRBV10-3,CAINTGQNTEAFF,TGTGCAATCAACACCGGACAGAACACTGAAGCTTTCTTT
TRBD1,-,TRBJ2-3,TRBV20-1,CSARDPGTGGRTDTQYF,TGCAGTGCTAGAGATCCAGGGACAGGGGGTAGAACAGATACGCAGTATTTT
-,many,TRBJ2-3,TRBV12-3/TRBV12-4,CASSPDRPARTDTQYF,TGTGCCAGCAGTCCTGACAGGCCCGCCCGCACAGATACGCAGTATTTT
-,few,TRBJ2-5,TRBV2,CASRTGETQYF,TGTGCCAGCAGGACTGGAGAGACCCAGTACTTC
TRBD1,many,TRBJ2-7,TRBV18,CASSRTGLTYEQYF,TGTGCCAGCTCCCGGACAGGGCTGACCTACGAGCAGTACTTC
-,many,TRBJ1-3,TRBV20-1,CSARGRYSGNTIYF,TGCAGTGCCCGGGGACGGTACTCTGGAAACACCATATATTTT
-,many,TRBJ1-3,TRBV6-1,CASSEARGPGAGNTIYF,TGTGCCAGCAGTGAAGCTAGGGGACCGGGCGCTGGAAACACCATATATTTT
-,medium-sized,TRBJ1-2,TRBV29-1,CSVEWWPFSGTLYGYTF,TGCAGCGTTGAATGGTGGCCCTTTTCCGGGACACTCTATGGCTACACCTTC
TRBD2,many,TRBJ2-1,TRBV7-8,CASSQSGLAGYNEQFF,TGTGCCAGCAGCCAAAGCGGACTAGCGGGATACAATGAGCAGTTCTTC
TRBD1,-,TRBJ1-2,TRBV11-3,CSSSPGTGVNYGYTF,TGTTCTAGCAGCCCCGGGACAGGGGTTAACTATGGCTACACCTTC
-,medium-sized,TRBJ1-6,TRBV24-1,CARRSPLHF,TGTGCCCGGCGTTCACCCCTCCACTTT
TRBD1,many,TRBJ2-7,TRBV5-1,CASSLRQGVSEQYF,TGCGCCAGCAGCCTAAGACAGGGCGTGAGCGAGCAGTACTTC
-,-,TRBJ2-5,TRBV19,CASSFGQEGETQYF,TGTGCCAGTAGTTTCGGACAGGAGGGAGAGACCCAGTACTTC
TRBD2,many,TRBJ2-5,TRBV5-1,CASKTSGVQETQYF,TGCGCCAGCAAGACTAGCGGGGTGCAAGAGACCCAGTACTTC
-,many,TRBJ2-6,TRBV5-1,CASRDSGANVLTF,TGCGCCAGCAGGGACTCTGGGGCCAACGTCCTGACTTTC
TRBD1,many,TRBJ1-3,TRBV12-3/TRBV12-4,CASSLVGQAGNTIYF,TGTGCCAGCAGTTTAGTCGGACAGGCTGGAAACACCATATATTTT
TRBD1,many,TRBJ2-7,TRBV5-1,CASSLVTGTGGYEQYF,TGCGCCAGCAGCTTGGTAACCGGGACAGGGGGCTACGAGCAGTACTTC
-,many,TRBJ2-5,TRBV5-1,CASSLAEGWEETQYF,TGCGCCAGCAGCTTGGCCGAGGGCTGGGAAGAGACCCAGTACTTC
TRBD1,many,TRBJ1-4,TRBV3-1,CASSQGTGEDEKLFF,TGTGCCAGCAGCCAAGGGACAGGGGAGGATGAAAAACTGTTTTTT
-,many,TRBJ1-3,TRBV7-2,CASSLWARSGNTIYF,TGTGCCAGCAGCTTATGGGCCCGCTCTGGAAACACCATATATTTT